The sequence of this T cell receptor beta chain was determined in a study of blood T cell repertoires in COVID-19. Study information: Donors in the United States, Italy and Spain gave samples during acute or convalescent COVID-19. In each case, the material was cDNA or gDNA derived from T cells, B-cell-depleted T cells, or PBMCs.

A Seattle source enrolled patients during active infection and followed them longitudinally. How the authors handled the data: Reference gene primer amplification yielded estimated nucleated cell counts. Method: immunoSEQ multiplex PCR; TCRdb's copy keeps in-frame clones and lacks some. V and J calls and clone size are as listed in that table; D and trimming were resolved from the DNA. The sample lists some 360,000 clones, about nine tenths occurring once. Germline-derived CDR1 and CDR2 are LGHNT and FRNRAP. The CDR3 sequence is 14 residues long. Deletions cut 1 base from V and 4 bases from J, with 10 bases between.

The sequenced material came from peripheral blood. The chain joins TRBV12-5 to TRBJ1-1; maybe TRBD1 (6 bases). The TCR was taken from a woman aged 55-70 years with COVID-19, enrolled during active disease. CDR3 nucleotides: TGTGCTAGTGGTTTGGCAGGGGCCGGCACTGAAGCTTTCTTT. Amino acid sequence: CASGLAGAGTEAFF.